Listed below are T cell receptor beta chains from one sample, sequenced in a study of molecular identifiers for immune sequencing clone quantification. TCRdb re-analysed the PCR reads in MiXCR, keeping a single row per CDR3 protein. The sample comprises 490,000 or so distinct CDR3 sequences, 25% of which are singletons, and 0.7% to 0.9% rests with the top ten. The specimen sequenced was naive CD8+ T cells from blood, with Jurkat cell RNA spiked in. Receptors were obtained from a human donor in good health. Some libraries in this study had Jurkat cell RNA spiked in. Both conserved end residues are part of each CDR3. Each record gives: D gene, CDR3 length, J gene, V gene, clone size, CDR3 DNA, CDR3 protein. D genes are given only for firm matches. Only part of the rows carry a size: once, few, many, or a class if the clone is expanded.

>TRBD1|17|TRBJ2-6|TRBV19|few
TGTGCCAGTAGCTCCGGGACAGTACCCTCTGGGGCCAACGTCCTGACTTTC
CASSSGTVPSGANVLTF
>TRBD1|17|TRBJ2-7|TRBV12-3/TRBV12-4|.
TGTGCCAGCAGTCGCACTACCGGGACAGGAACTCCCTACGAGCAGTACTTC
CASSRTTGTGTPYEQYF
>.|11|TRBJ2-1|TRBV12-3/TRBV12-4|.
TGTGCCAGCAGTCTCGGACTCGAGGGGTTCTTC
CASSLGLEGFF
>.|15|TRBJ1-1|TRBV27|many
TGTGCCAGCAGTTTAAGCGGCAGCATGAACACTGAAGCTTTCTTT
CASSLSGSMNTEAFF
>.|14|TRBJ1-1|TRBV13|.
TGTGCCAGCAGCGAGAAGGGGGTTGACACTGACGCTTTCTTT
CASSEKGVDTDAFF
>.|17|TRBJ2-4|TRBV3-1|.
TGTGCCAGCAGCCAGTTAACAGGGCTATTAGCCAAAAACATTCAGTACTTC
CASSQLTGLLAKNIQYF
>.|14|TRBJ2-7|TRBV12-3/TRBV12-4|.
TGTGCCAGCAGTGACAATGCTGGAGGGGACGAGCAGTACTTC
CASSDNAGGDEQYF
>TRBD1|14|TRBJ2-7|TRBV10-1|.
TGCGCCAGCAGTGCCGGGACAGGGGACCACGAGCAGTACTTC
CASSAGTGDHEQYF
>TRBD2|16|TRBJ2-1|TRBV4-3|few
TGCGCCAGCAGCCAAGATTGGCTAGCGGCCTACAATGAGCAGTTCTTC
CASSQDWLAAYNEQFF
>TRBD2|15|TRBJ2-1|TRBV12-5|few
TGTGCTAGTGGTGACGGGACTAGCGTCTACAATGAGCAGTTCTTC
CASGDGTSVYNEQFF
>.|18|TRBJ2-7|TRBV14|many
TGTGCCAGCAGCCCAGGCCCAGCTAAGACAGCGAGCTCCTACGAGCAGTACTTC
CASSPGPAKTASSYEQYF
>.|13|TRBJ2-3|TRBV19|.
TGTGCCAGTACCAACGACGTTGGGGATACGCAGTATTTT
CASTNDVGDTQYF
>TRBD1|15|TRBJ2-3|TRBV19|.
TGTGCCAGTAGTATCTACGGGACAGTCACAGATACGCAGTATTTT
CASSIYGTVTDTQYF
>.|17|TRBJ2-7|TRBV5-6|few
TGTGCCAGCAGCTTGGACGCTGGGGCAGGGATCCTCTACGAGCAGTACTTC
CASSLDAGAGILYEQYF
>TRBD2|15|TRBJ2-2|TRBV20-1|.
TGCAGTGCTAGAGATAGCGGGGGCAACACCGGGGAGCTGTTTTTT
CSARDSGGNTGELFF
>.|16|TRBJ2-6|TRBV19|.
TGTGCCAGTAGTATAGCACCTAGCTCCGGGGCCAACGTCCTGATTTTC
CASSIAPSSGANVLIF
>.|14|TRBJ2-3|TRBV12-3/TRBV12-4|many
TGTGCCAGCAGTTTGTACTACGAAACAGATACGCAGTATTTT
CASSLYYETDTQYF
>.|15|TRBJ1-4|TRBV6-1|once
TGTGCCAGCAGCATGTTCACCGTCCAGGGTGAAAAACTGTTTTTT
CASSMFTVQGEKLFF
>TRBD1|16|TRBJ2-2|TRBV7-9|.
TGTGCCAGCAGCCAGCCGGACAGGGGTAAAGCCGGGGAGCTGTTTTTT
CASSQPDRGKAGELFF
>.|14|TRBJ2-7|TRBV14|few
TGTGCCAGCAGCCATGTCAGGATAAGGTACGAGCAGTACTTC
CASSHVRIRYEQYF
>TRBD1|15|TRBJ1-2|TRBV6-2/TRBV6-3|few
TGTGCCAGCAGTCGGATGGACAGGTCCAACTATGGCTACACCTTC
CASSRMDRSNYGYTF
>.|14|TRBJ1-1|TRBV25-1|.
TGTGCCAGCAGTGAGGAAGGAGGGAACACTGAAGCTTTCTTT
CASSEEGGNTEAFF
>.|15|TRBJ1-1|TRBV5-4|few
TGTGCCAGCATATACACGGGGGCAGGCCGCACTGAAGCTTTCTTT
CASIYTGAGRTEAFF
>.|12|TRBJ1-3|TRBV29-1|many
TGCAGCGTTGAAGGAACTGGAAACACCATATATTTT
CSVEGTGNTIYF
>.|16|TRBJ2-3|TRBV4-1|.
TGCGCCAGCAGCCAAAGAGGGACTTATCTCACAGATACGCAGTATTTT
CASSQRGTYLTDTQYF
>TRBD1|14|TRBJ1-4|TRBV9|.
TGTGCCAGCAGCGCAGACAGGGGCAATGAAAAACTGTTATTT
CASSADRGNEKLLF
>.|14|TRBJ2-2|TRBV2|few
TGTGCCAGCAAAGCTAGACTGAACACCGGGGAGCTGTTTTTT
CASKARLNTGELFF
>.|15|TRBJ1-5|TRBV4-2|.
TGTGCCAGCAGCCGTATGGCAGGGGAAGGTCAGCCCCAGCATTTT
CASSRMAGEGQPQHF
>.|14|TRBJ2-7|TRBV12-5|.
TGTGCTCGTGGAAGGGACACCCTATCGTGGGAGCAGTACTTC
CARGRDTLSWEQYF
>.|15|TRBJ2-7|TRBV7-9|.
TGTGCCAGCAGCTTAGCGGGGTTAGGGGACTACGAGCAGTACTTC
CASSLAGLGDYEQYF
>.|16|TRBJ1-6|TRBV20-1|few
TGCAGTGCTAGACATAGCCCCGGGGATATAGGGTCACCCCTCCACTTT
CSARHSPGDIGSPLHF
>.|16|TRBJ1-4|TRBV27|few
TGTGCCAGCAGTTTACTCTCCGGAGGGCGGGTTGAAAAACTGTTTTTT
CASSLLSGGRVEKLFF
>.|16|TRBJ2-4|TRBV20-1|once
TGCAGTGCTAGAGATCTTAGTTGGGGCAGGCGGGACATTCAGTACTTC
CSARDLSWGRRDIQYF
>TRBD1|14|TRBJ2-3|TRBV6-5|few
TGTGCCAGCAGTCAGACAGGGGGCTGGGATACGCAGTATTTT
CASSQTGGWDTQYF
>TRBD2|19|TRBJ2-3|TRBV24-1|.
TGTGCCACCAGTGATTTGCAAATTGGGCGGGAGCTCCAGGAAGATACGCAGTATTTT
CATSDLQIGRELQEDTQYF
>.|14|TRBJ1-6|TRBV2|many
TGTGCCAGCAGTGGGGGGCAGGGGAATTCACCCCTCCACTTT
CASSGGQGNSPLHF
>TRBD2|14|TRBJ2-7|TRBV20-1|.
TGCAGTGCTAGAGTAGGTGGGAGGGTTAACGAGCAGTACTTC
CSARVGGRVNEQYF
>TRBD2|16|TRBJ2-5|TRBV6-5|many
TGTGCCAGCAGTTACTCGTATCCAGCGGGAGAAGAGACCCAGTACTTC
CASSYSYPAGEETQYF
>.|15|TRBJ2-3|TRBV5-1|many
TGCGCCAGCAGCTTGACTGGGGGAGGCACAGATACGCAGTATTTT
CASSLTGGGTDTQYF